The 2 T cell receptor beta chains in this list originate from one sample, sequenced in a study of OX40 agonist ivuxolimab in advanced cancers. TCRdb's copy holds only in-frame clones and misses some; the assay was immunoSEQ multiplex PCR. The top ten clones hold 7.5% to 9% of a sample with approximately 69,000 clones, approximately 81% of them seen once. Sequenced here: CD4+ or CD8+ T cells sorted from blood, sampled in a trial of the OX40 agonist ivuxolimab. These receptors all come from an adult with an advanced solid tumor such as melanoma, head and neck, liver or kidney cancer.

V gene TRBV19 combines with J gene TRBJ1-5; D remains unclear. V was clipped by 9 bases and J by 7 bases, with 16 bases between them. There are 13 residues in the CDR3. Germline loops: CDR1 LNHDA, CDR2 SQIVND (reference sequence). The CDR3 DNA follows: TGTGCCAGCAGAGACAACCCCCAACAGCCCCAGCATTTT. Protein sequence: CASRDNPQQPQHF.

J is TRBJ2-3 and V is TRBV2; 7 positions agree with TRBD1. V was pared by 6 bases and J by 5 bases, with 11 bases of the junction left unmatched. This CDR3 is built from 15 residues. The germline V gene encodes CDR1 SNHLY and CDR2 FYNNEI. The CDR3 spells CASRPQGPGRDTQYF. DNA of the CDR3: TGTGCCAGCAGGCCACAGGGGCCAGGGCGAGATACGCAGTATTTT.